The 21 T cell receptor beta chains listed next were all sequenced from one sample in a study of blood T cell repertoires in COVID-19. Only in-frame clones appear in the TCRdb table, and some are missing; sequencing was by immunoSEQ multiplex PCR. The data show more than 85,000 clones, with 82% seen just once and 15% to 20% held by the top ten. The specimen sequenced was peripheral blood. These receptor sequences come from an elderly man with acute or convalescent COVID-19.

The gene calls are TRBV28 and TRBJ2-1, with 7 bases fitting TRBD2. This CDR3 spans 14 amino acids. Trimming at V came to 7 bases and at J to 9 bases, leaving 12 bases not matched to a gene. CDR1 is MDHEN, CDR2 SYDVKM, per germline. CDR3 sequence (DNA): TGTGCCAGCATATCCGGACTAGGTGACTCTGAGCAGTTCTTC. Amino acid sequence: CASISGLGDSEQFF.

This clone has more than one count but fewer than ten. The rearrangement joins TRBV19 to TRBJ1-5; perhaps TRBD1 as D (6 bases). The CDR3 extends over 16 amino acids. Trimming took off 6 bases at V and 0 bases at J, with 15 bases between the two ends. Per germline, CDR1 LNHDA and CDR2 SQIVND (reference sequence). Here the CDR3 reads CASRVTGTYSNQPQHF. The CDR3 DNA sequence: TGTGCCAGTAGAGTGACAGGAACTTATAGCAATCAGCCCCAGCATTTT.

This chain uses TRBV6-6 with TRBJ2-4; TRBD1 matches 9 bases. Germline V gene lookup returns CDR1 MNHNY and CDR2 SVGAGI (reference sequence). V shed 6 bases and J 3 bases; nucleotides not matched to a gene: 6. This CDR3 comprises 15 residues. CDR3 loop: CASSQGTGNKNIQYF. CDR3 nucleotides: TGTGCCAGCAGCCAGGGGACAGGGAACAAAAACATTCAGTACTTC.

V is TRBV4-2 and J is TRBJ2-2, with TRBD1 identical over 10 bases. CDR3 size: 18 residues. J gave up 0 bases and V 3 bases, and 7 bases lay outside the gene matches. CDR1 and CDR2 from the germline V gene are LGHNA and YNFKEQ. The CDR3 sequence: CASSHVPGQGPNTGELFF. The CDR3 nucleotides read TGTGCCAGCAGCCACGTCCCGGGACAGGGGCCGAACACCGGGGAGCTGTTTTTT.

This clone is a singleton in its sample. This sample also contains other DNA sequences that code for the same CDR3. The V gene is TRBV7-2, the J gene TRBJ2-7; 8 bases are a match to TRBD2. The CDR3 extends over 14 amino acids. In germline, CDR1 is SGHTA, CDR2 FQGNSA. V lost 4 bases, J lost 2 bases, and 4 bases stayed unmatched. CDR3 nucleotide sequence: TGTGCCAGCAGCTCCCCGGGGGGGCCCTACGAGCAGTACTTC. Translated, it gives CASSSPGGPYEQYF.

This rearrangement joins TRBV6-2 or TRBV6-3 to TRBJ1-2; 7 positions agree with TRBD1. This CDR3 is 14 amino acids long. Germline V lookup: CDR1 MNHEY, CDR2 SVGEGT. J lost 10 bases, V lost 6 bases, and 14 bases had no gene match. CDR3 protein: CASSSGADRFDYTF. The CDR3 bases are TGTGCCAGCAGCTCGGGGGCGGACAGGTTCGACTACACCTTC.

CDR3: CASSRGTGDSPLHF. The CDR3 bases are TGCGCCAGCAGTCGAGGGACTGGGGATTCACCCCTCCACTTT. The rearrangement joins TRBV5-1 to TRBJ1-6; D may be TRBD1 (5 bases). The germline CDR1 and CDR2 sequences are SGHRS and YFSETQ. The CDR3 loop spans 14 amino acids. V was shortened by 5 bases and J by 8 bases, with 14 bases between the two germline ends.

V gene TRBV30 combines with J gene TRBJ2-5; no firm D call. The CDR3 is 13 residues long. Germline V gene lookup returns CDR1 GTSNPN and CDR2 SVGIG (reference sequence). V shed 4 bases and J shed 7 bases, with 16 bases lying between them. The CDR3 DNA follows: TGTGCCTGGACTAGGCCAAACCCCGGGACCCAGTACTTC. Translated, it gives CAWTRPNPGTQYF.

This clone was found a few times. The chain couples TRBV27 to TRBJ2-6; no clear D. Germline V lookup: CDR1 MNHEY, CDR2 SMNVEV (reference sequence). The CDR3 covers 15 residues. V lost 6 bases, J lost 0 bases, and 9 bases lay in between. The CDR3 region is CASSPLSSGANVLTF. In DNA form, the CDR3 reads TGTGCCAGCAGCCCCCTTTCCTCTGGGGCCAACGTCCTGACTTTC.

The chain employs TRBV29-1 and TRBJ2-6; D ambiguous. Trimming took off 3 bases at V and 0 bases at J, with 3 bases between the two ends. Germline CDR1 reads SQVTM; CDR2 reads ANQGSEA. This CDR3 region has 13 residues. The CDR3 DNA sequence: TGCAGCGTTGACGGCTCTGGGGCCAACGTCCTGACTTTC. Its translation: CSVDGSGANVLTF. Full variable domain (missing parts from reference TRBV29-1 and TRBJ2-6): SAVISQKPSRDICQRGTSLTIQCQVDSQVTMMFWYRQQPGQSLTLIATANQGSEATYESGFVIDKFPISRPNLTFSTLTVSNMSPEDSSIYLCSVDGSGANVLTFGAGSRLTVL.

J is TRBJ1-3 and V is TRBV28; D possibly corresponds to TRBD1 (5 bases). CDR3 size: 15 residues. Trimming left V 8 bases short and J 4 bases short, with 18 bases between. The germline V gene has CDR1 MDHEN and CDR2 SYDVKM. In DNA form, the CDR3 reads TGTGCCAGCCTCCACGGGGGGGTATCAGGAAACACCATATATTTT. Translation: CASLHGGVSGNTIYF.

V gene TRBV3-1 (or the pseudogene TRBV3-2) combines with J gene TRBJ2-3; 8 nucleotides agree with TRBD2. V was clipped by 1 base and J by 2 bases; unmatched bases: 8. Per germline, CDR1 LGHDT and CDR2 YNNKEL (reference sequence). The CDR3 is 17 amino acids. The CDR3 nucleotides are TGTGCCAGCAGCCAAGTACTAGCGGTGGGAGTCACAGATACGCAGTATTTT. This sequence encodes CASSQVLAVGVTDTQYF.

This chain connects TRBV28 to TRBJ1-6; D gene unclear. V was trimmed by 5 bases and J by 9 bases, leaving 8 bases between them. CDR1 and CDR2 from the germline V gene are MDHEN and SYDVKM. This CDR3 contains 12 residues. The CDR3 sequence is CASSPPGSPLHF. The CDR3 region has the DNA TGTGCCAGCAGTCCCCCCGGTTCACCCCTCCACTTT.

This clone was detected once. The rearrangement joins TRBV5-1 to TRBJ2-2; D may be TRBD1 (6 bases). Between the trimmed V and J ends, which lost 3 bases and 1 base, there was a span of 19 bases. This CDR3 comprises 18 residues. The germline gives CDR1 SGHRS, CDR2 YFSETQ. DNA of the CDR3: TGCGCCAGCAGCTCCCAGACAAGGGGGATAGGGAACACCGGGGAGCTGTTTTTT. Protein product: CASSSQTRGIGNTGELFF. Full variable domain (remainder filled in from reference TRBV5-1 and TRBJ2-2): KAGVTQTPRYLIKTRGQQVTLSCSPISGHRSVSWYQQTPGQGLQFLFEYFSETQRNKGNFPGRFSGRQFSNSRSEMNVSTLELGDSALYLCASSSQTRGIGNTGELFFGEGSRLTVL.

The rearrangement links TRBV10-3 to TRBJ2-3, with a possible D match to TRBD2 (5 bases). This CDR3 is 13 amino acids long. The V end lost 6 bases, the J end lost 1 base, and 8 bases lay between the germline ends. CDR1 and CDR2 from the germline V gene are ENHRY and SYGVKD. The CDR3 region is CAIRWTGTDTQYF. The CDR3 nucleotides read TGTGCCATCAGGTGGACTGGCACAGATACGCAGTATTTT.

This chain links TRBV11-2 with TRBJ2-1; 7 bases are shared with TRBD2. Unmatched junction bases numbered 10, after V lost 5 bases and J lost 9 bases. CDR1 SGHAT and CDR2 FQNNGV come from the germline V gene. This CDR3 spans 14 amino acids. The CDR3 is CASSPIRGEGEQFF. In DNA, the CDR3 is TGTGCCAGCAGCCCTATTCGGGGGGAGGGTGAGCAGTTCTTC.

CDR3 DNA sequence: TGCGCCAGCAGCTTGGCGGGGAGACAGGATCAGCCCCAGCATTTT. This encodes CASSLAGRQDQPQHF. V and J are TRBV5-1 and TRBJ1-5; perhaps TRBD1 as D (6 bases). The CDR3 is 15 amino acids. Germline assignment: CDR1 SGHRS and CDR2 YFSETQ. Trimming shortened V by 0 bases and J by 5 bases, and 12 bases separated the two germline ends.

The rearrangement joins TRBV18 to TRBJ1-1; the match to TRBD1 covers 10 bases. The trim removed 3 bases at V and 1 base at J, leaving 8 bases unmatched. CDR3 size: 17 residues. CDR1 and CDR2 (germline): KGHSH, LQKENI. Here the CDR3 DNA reads TGTGCCAGCTCACCGGGACAGGGGTCTCCACAGAACACTGAAGCTTTCTTT. Translation: CASSPGQGSPQNTEAFF.

This chain joins TRBV6-5 and TRBJ2-7; D may be TRBD2 (5 bases). The CDR3 extends over 13 amino acids. V lost 4 bases, J lost 2 bases, and 9 bases lay in between. Germline-derived CDR1 and CDR2 are MNHEY and SVGAGI. Written as DNA, the CDR3 is TGTGCCAGCAGTTTCCCGGGGACCTACGAGCAGTACTTC. The encoded protein is CASSFPGTYEQYF.

The chain combines TRBV6-5 with TRBJ1-2; tentative D call: TRBD1 (6 bases). This CDR3 comprises 12 residues. CDR1 and CDR2 from the germline V gene are MNHEY and SVGAGI. Trimming took 3 bases from V and 8 from J, leaving 10 bases between them. CDR3 in DNA: TGTGCCAGCAGTTATGGCCAGGGGGGCTACACCTTC. Amino acid sequence: CASSYGQGGYTF.

The gene calls are TRBV6-5 and TRBJ2-6, with TRBD1 matching 9 bases. Germline V lookup: CDR1 MNHEY, CDR2 SVGAGI. V shed 6 bases and J 2 bases; nucleotides not matched to a gene: 2. The CDR3 length is 15 residues. This CDR3 reads CASRQGATGANVLTF. The CDR3 region has the DNA TGTGCCAGCAGACAGGGGGCAACTGGGGCCAACGTCCTGACTTTC.